Each of the 30 T cell receptor beta chains below was sequenced from the same sample in a study of blood T cells in healthy people across ages. PCR was performed a second time for about 7 to 12 cycles using a sample-barcoded 5' primer and a J-beta primer mix. TCRdb independently ran MiXCR on the 5' RACE reads; one entry per CDR3 protein. Counted here are around 600,000 distinct CDR3 sequences, around 48% occurring once; the ten biggest clones make up about 26%. Sequencing was carried out using blood. The origin of the receptors is a man older than 75 in good health.

The rearrangement links TRBV5-1 to TRBJ2-7, with 7 bases fitting TRBD2. The CDR3 runs 14 residues. Germline assignment: CDR1 SGHRS and CDR2 YFSETQ. With 4 bases clipped from V and 2 bases from J, the junction kept 6 bases outside the gene matches. The DNA of the CDR3 is TGCGCCAGCAGCCCCGGACTAGGGCCCTACGAGCAGTACTTC. It codes for CASSPGLGPYEQYF.

J is TRBJ2-1 and V is TRBV7-2; weak D call: TRBD1 (7 bases). Germline-derived CDR1 and CDR2 are SGHTA and FQGNSA. Trimming cost V 0 bases and J 7 bases, with 19 bases left between them. There are 17 residues in the CDR3. The DNA of the CDR3 is TGTGCCAGCAGCTTAGCGCCTTCCAGGGGGGCTCAGAATGAGCAGTTCTTC. Translated: CASSLAPSRGAQNEQFF.

The sample holds a few counts of this clonotype. It may be a read error: a sequence one base away is much more abundant. This chain uses TRBV7-3 with TRBJ1-1; no reliable D call. V was cut by 5 bases and J by 8 bases, with 18 bases left in between. There are 14 residues in the CDR3. Germline V lookup: CDR1 SGHTA, CDR2 FQGTGA. Here the CDR3 DNA reads TGTGCCAGCAGCGCTAGTCGGTCCGGGAGGGAAGCTTTCTTT. It is translated as CASSASRSGREAFF.

This chain connects TRBV7-8 to TRBJ2-5; the D is unclear. The J call may be faulty, since TRBJ2-7 better matches the DNA end. The CDR3 has 14 residues. Looked up from germline, CDR1 is SGHVS and CDR2 is FQNEAQ. The CDR3, as DNA: TGTGCCAGCAGTGACCGGGTCCTCCCCTACGAGCAGTACTTC. Protein: CASSDRVLPYEQYF.

Turning to this clonotype: One junction end does not reproduce the germline sequence, and a read error may be involved. This chain joins TRBV20-1 and TRBJ2-7, with TRBD1 matching 8 bases. Per germline, CDR1 DFQATT and CDR2 SNEGSKA (reference sequence). The CDR3 is 13 residues long. CDR3 region: CQLGGQGSHEQYF. CDR3 nucleotide sequence: TGCCAACTAGGAGGACAGGGTTCCCACGAGCAGTATTTC.

The rearrangement joins TRBV10-3 to TRBJ1-4; D unclear. The germline V gene has CDR1 ENHRY and CDR2 SYGVKD. The CDR3 covers 14 residues. V lost 4 bases to trimming and J lost 6 bases, with 12 bases between them. The CDR3 bases are TGTGCCATCAGTGGGCCGGACGGACATGAAAAACTGTTTTTT. It is translated as CAISGPDGHEKLFF.

Concerning this clonotype itself: One end of the junction varies from germline; a read error may be responsible. The V call is TRBV12-3 or TRBV12-4, the J call TRBJ2-1; D not certain. There are 11 residues in the CDR3. The CDR3, as DNA: TGTACCAGCAGTCTCAACAATGAGCAGTTCTTC. The encoded protein is CTSSLNNEQFF.

The V gene is TRBV5-6, the J gene TRBJ2-1; 7 nucleotides agree with TRBD2. Per the germline V gene, CDR1 is SGHDT and CDR2 is YYEEEE. The CDR3 is made up of 16 amino acids. V was pared by 4 bases and J by 6 bases, with 13 bases of the junction left unmatched. This CDR3 reads CASSPTVAGDRNEQFF. The CDR3 bases are TGTGCCAGCAGCCCAACAGTTGCGGGGGACCGCAATGAGCAGTTCTTC.

The V call is TRBV15, the J call TRBJ1-5; D ambiguous. Trimming removed 3 bases from V and 0 bases from J, with 6 bases in between. Germline V CDR1 and CDR2: LNHNV, YYDKDF (reference sequence). CDR3 length: 14 amino acids. CDR3 residues: CATSRGNSNQPQHF. Written as DNA, the CDR3 is TGTGCCACCAGCAGGGGTAATAGCAATCAGCCCCAGCATTTT.

The rearrangement joins TRBV20-1 to TRBJ2-1; TRBD2 matches at 11 bases. This CDR3 spans 15 amino acids. The trim removed 6 bases at V and 4 bases at J, leaving 8 bases unmatched. Germline V gene data show CDR1 as DFQATT and CDR2 as SNEGSKA (reference sequence). The DNA of the CDR3 is TGCAGTGCAACTCGGGGGACTAGCGGATACAATGAGCAGTTCTTC. This encodes CSATRGTSGYNEQFF.

This clonotype was seen only a few times. The V call is TRBV6-5, the J call TRBJ1-5, with 10 bases that match TRBD1. The V gene end was trimmed by 0 bases and the J gene end by 6 bases; junction bases not matched to a gene: 17. The CDR3 loop spans 20 amino acids. Germline V CDR1 and CDR2: MNHEY, SVGAGI. The chain's CDR3 is CASSYSNRDRGPTAGQPQHF. The CDR3 nucleotides are TGTGCCAGCAGTTACTCGAATCGGGACAGGGGCCCCACCGCCGGTCAGCCCCAGCATTTT.

Of note for this clonotype: This may stem from a read error, because a much larger clone lies one nucleotide away. This chain joins TRBV6-6 and TRBJ1-1; TRBD1 matches 8 bases. V trimming: 5 bases; J trimming: 3 bases; junction bases outside the gene matches: 8. CDR1 is MNHNY and CDR2 is SVGAGI in the germline V gene (reference sequence). This CDR3 is 15 amino acids long. The CDR3 sequence is CASSETGEWYTEAFF. As DNA, the CDR3 is TGTGCCAGCAGTGAGACAGGGGAATGGTACACTGAAGCTTTCTTT.

The chain couples TRBV3-1 to TRBJ2-5; perhaps TRBD2 as D (6 bases). Germline V gene sequence: CDR1 LGHDT, CDR2 YNNKEL (reference sequence). The ends were cut back, 5 bases at V and 2 bases at J, with 15 bases in the middle. The CDR3 loop spans 15 amino acids. In DNA form, the CDR3 reads TGTGCCAGCAGCGAATGGACTACCCCTCAAGAGACCCAGTACTTC. It encodes CASSEWTTPQETQYF.

The chain links TRBV6-6 to TRBJ2-2, with 9 positions matching TRBD2. Germline values: CDR1 MNHNY, CDR2 SVGAGI (reference sequence). V was pared by 6 bases and J by 8 bases, with 13 bases of the junction left unmatched. The CDR3 has 16 residues. The CDR3 region has the DNA TGTGCCAGCAGCCCCGCGGGGGGGGGCAACCCTGGGGAGCTGTTTTTT. It encodes CASSPAGGGNPGELFF.

This clonotype was detected ten times or more. The gene calls are TRBV6-6 and TRBJ2-5; 11 bases are a match to TRBD1. The junction had 6 bases not matched to a gene; V was cut back by 6 bases and J by 6 bases. Looked up from germline, CDR1 is MNHNY and CDR2 is SVGAGI (reference sequence). CDR3 length: 14 amino acids. The CDR3 nucleotides read TGTGCCAGCAGCGGGACAGGGGGAAGTCAGACCCAGTACTTC. Protein: CASSGTGGSQTQYF.

This chain uses TRBV5-1 with TRBJ2-5; D remains ambiguous. The CDR3 is 13 residues long. V lost 5 bases to trimming and J lost 2 bases, with 10 bases between them. Germline V gene sequence: CDR1 SGHRS, CDR2 YFSETQ. CDR3 loop: CASRVAPQETQYF. The CDR3 region has the DNA TGCGCCAGCAGGGTGGCTCCTCAAGAGACCCAGTACTTC.

Remarks on this clonotype: Germline is not matched at one junction end, which may reflect a read error. CDR3 sequence reads: CANSPWTSGELQETQYF. CDR3 nucleotide sequence: TGTGCCAACAGCCCCTGGACTAGCGGGGAACTCCAAGAGACCCAGTACTTC. This chain uses TRBV7-9 with TRBJ2-5; 12 bases align to TRBD2. This CDR3 spans 17 amino acids. CDR1 and CDR2 from the germline V gene are SEHNR and FQNEAQ (reference sequence). Together with reference TRBV7-9 and TRBJ2-5, the CDR3 gives the full variable domain: DTGVSQNPRHKITKRGQNVTFRCDPISEHNRLYWYRQTLGQGPEFLTYFQNEAQLEKSRLLSDRFSAERPKGSFSTLEIQRTEQGDSAMYLCANSPWTSGELQETQYFGPGTRLLVL.

The table lists this clonotype with a count of one. The chain joins TRBV20-1 to TRBJ1-1; 7 bases match TRBD1. This CDR3 is built from 14 residues. V gave up 6 bases and J gave up 0 bases; unmatched junction bases: 7. Germline V gene lookup returns CDR1 DFQATT and CDR2 SNEGSKA (reference sequence). The CDR3 is CSAGKGQMNTEAFF. The CDR3 nucleotides are TGCAGTGCGGGAAAGGGACAGATGAACACTGAAGCTTTCTTT.

The rearrangement joins TRBV27 to TRBJ1-1; D is ambiguous. CDR1 MNHEY and CDR2 SMNVEV come from the germline V gene (reference sequence). The ends were cut back, 5 bases at V and 3 bases at J, with 13 bases in the middle. The CDR3 is 14 residues long. The CDR3 DNA reads TGTGCCAGCAGTCTCACATGGAGAGACACTGAAGCTTTCTTT. Amino acid sequence: CASSLTWRDTEAFF.

This chain uses TRBV20-1 with TRBJ2-7, with no clear D. CDR3 length: 15 residues. V was trimmed by 6 bases and J by 3 bases, leaving 21 bases between them. Per the germline V gene, CDR1 is DFQATT and CDR2 is SNEGSKA (reference sequence). The CDR3 coding sequence is TGCAGTGCCCCTAATCCCTCGTGGGAAGACTACGAGCAGTACTTC. It yields the protein CSAPNPSWEDYEQYF.

The V gene is TRBV20-1, the J gene TRBJ2-3; D is unclear. Trimming removed 3 bases at V and 2 bases at J, with 9 bases between. The germline V gene encodes CDR1 DFQATT and CDR2 SNEGSKA (reference sequence). The CDR3 is 13 amino acids. The CDR3 protein is CSASEGTTDTQYF. CDR3 DNA sequence: TGCAGTGCTAGTGAAGGAACCACAGATACGCAGTATTTT.

This clonotype has just a few counts. This chain links TRBV6-2 or TRBV6-3 with TRBJ2-5; 9 bases match TRBD2. Germline V gene lookup returns CDR1 MNHEY and CDR2 SVGEGT. The junction had 13 bases not matched to a gene; V was cut back by 1 base and J by 7 bases. CDR3 length: 17 amino acids. The CDR3 DNA reads as TGTGCCAGCAGTTACTTCCAGAATAGCGGGAGAGGCGCGACCCAGTACTTC. Translating it yields CASSYFQNSGRGATQYF.

This chain joins TRBV12-3 or TRBV12-4 and TRBJ1-2; 8 bases map to TRBD1. With 3 bases clipped from V and 8 bases from J, the junction kept 5 bases outside the gene matches. The CDR3 length is 13 residues. CDR3 nucleotide sequence: TGTGCCAGCAGTTTGGACAGGGATCGAGGCTACACCTTC. As protein: CASSLDRDRGYTF.

The gene calls are TRBV20-1 and TRBJ2-1, with 7 positions matching TRBD1. There are 13 residues in the CDR3. The V gene end was trimmed by 1 base and the J gene end by 12 bases; junction bases not matched to a gene: 9. Germline values: CDR1 DFQATT, CDR2 SNEGSKA (reference sequence). In DNA form, the CDR3 reads TGCAGTGCTAGAGCTGTTGCGACAGGGTCGCAGTTCTTC. Its translation is CSARAVATGSQFF.

Concerning this clonotype itself: One end of the junction is discordant with germline, which a read error may explain. V usage is TRBV7-7 and J usage is TRBJ2-2; D is unresolved. The germline V gene has CDR1 SSHAT and CDR2 FNYEAQ (reference sequence). This CDR3 is 14 amino acids long. DNA for the CDR3: TGTGCTAGCAGCTTGGATGGAGTCACCGGGGAGCTGTTTTTT. Protein: CASSLDGVTGELFF.

This clonotype came up a few times. This chain links TRBV29-1 with TRBJ2-7, with D perhaps matching TRBD1 (5 bases). The CDR3 spans 15 residues. Germline CDR1 and CDR2: SQVTM and ANQGSEA. The ends were cut back, 6 bases at V and 2 bases at J, with 20 bases in the middle. The CDR3 bases are TGCAGCGTAGCCCCTTTAGGGGCACCAACCTACGAGCAGTACTTC. It codes for CSVAPLGAPTYEQYF.

This clonotype was observed many times. The rearrangement joins TRBV6-6 to TRBJ2-3, with TRBD2 matching 7 bases. Unmatched junction bases numbered 4, after V lost 7 bases and J lost 0 bases. Germline CDR1 and CDR2: MNHNY and SVGAGI (reference sequence). The CDR3 is 14 residues long. This chain's CDR3 is CASKRDGSTDTQYF. Here the CDR3 DNA reads TGTGCCAGCAAGCGGGACGGTAGCACAGATACGCAGTATTTT.

The V and J genes are TRBV2 and TRBJ1-2, with 12 bases matching TRBD1. The CDR3 consists of 16 residues. Germline CDR1 is SNHLY and CDR2 is FYNNEI. The junction had 13 bases not matched to a gene; V was cut back by 6 bases and J by 8 bases. CDR3 coding DNA: TGTGCCAGCAGCCACCGGGACAGGGGGCGAACGGGGGGCTACACCTTC. This encodes CASSHRDRGRTGGYTF.

The chain recombines TRBV27 with TRBJ2-5; no reliable D call. The J call may be in error: the DNA end matches TRBJ2-7 better. CDR1 is MNHEY and CDR2 is SMNVEV in the germline V gene (reference sequence). CDR3 length equals 11 residues. CDR3 in DNA: TGTGCCAGCAGGCACGGCCACGAGCAGTACTTC. It specifies CASRHGHEQYF.

This chain joins TRBV11-2 and TRBJ2-5, with 7 bases that match TRBD1. J was trimmed by 5 bases and V by 4 bases; bases with no gene match: 4. This CDR3 has 13 residues. The germline CDR1 and CDR2 sequences are SGHAT and FQNNGV. CDR3 coding DNA: TGTGCCAGCAGCTCTGGACAGGTGGAGACCCAGTACTTC. Translation gives CASSSGQVETQYF.